This TCR beta chain was recovered during a study of blood T cell repertoires in COVID-19. Study-level background: T cells, B-cell-depleted T cells, or PBMCs supplied cDNA or gDNA.

CDR3 length: 19 amino acids. The ends were cut back, 4 bases at V and 3 bases at J, with 28 bases in the middle. Per germline, CDR1 MGHRA and CDR2 YSYEKL. In the original analysis: Amplifying reference gene primers gave estimates of nucleated cell counts. Sequencing used immunoSEQ multiplex PCR; TCRdb keeps in-frame clones, though not all of them. The DNA was the basis for D and trimming; V, J and clone size are from that table. Counted here are 210,000 or so clones, roughly nine tenths occurring once; the ten biggest clones make up 1.9%. This clone was counted a few times. The V and J genes are TRBV4-1 and TRBJ2-7, with D perhaps matching TRBD2 (6 bases). The clonotype was recovered from a middle-aged man with active or convalescent COVID-19. The sequencing sample was made of peripheral blood. CDR3 DNA: TGCGCCAGCAGCCCCTTAACTTCGACTAGAGGATTTTTCATCTACGAGCAGTACTTC. It translates to CASSPLTSTRGFFIYEQYF.